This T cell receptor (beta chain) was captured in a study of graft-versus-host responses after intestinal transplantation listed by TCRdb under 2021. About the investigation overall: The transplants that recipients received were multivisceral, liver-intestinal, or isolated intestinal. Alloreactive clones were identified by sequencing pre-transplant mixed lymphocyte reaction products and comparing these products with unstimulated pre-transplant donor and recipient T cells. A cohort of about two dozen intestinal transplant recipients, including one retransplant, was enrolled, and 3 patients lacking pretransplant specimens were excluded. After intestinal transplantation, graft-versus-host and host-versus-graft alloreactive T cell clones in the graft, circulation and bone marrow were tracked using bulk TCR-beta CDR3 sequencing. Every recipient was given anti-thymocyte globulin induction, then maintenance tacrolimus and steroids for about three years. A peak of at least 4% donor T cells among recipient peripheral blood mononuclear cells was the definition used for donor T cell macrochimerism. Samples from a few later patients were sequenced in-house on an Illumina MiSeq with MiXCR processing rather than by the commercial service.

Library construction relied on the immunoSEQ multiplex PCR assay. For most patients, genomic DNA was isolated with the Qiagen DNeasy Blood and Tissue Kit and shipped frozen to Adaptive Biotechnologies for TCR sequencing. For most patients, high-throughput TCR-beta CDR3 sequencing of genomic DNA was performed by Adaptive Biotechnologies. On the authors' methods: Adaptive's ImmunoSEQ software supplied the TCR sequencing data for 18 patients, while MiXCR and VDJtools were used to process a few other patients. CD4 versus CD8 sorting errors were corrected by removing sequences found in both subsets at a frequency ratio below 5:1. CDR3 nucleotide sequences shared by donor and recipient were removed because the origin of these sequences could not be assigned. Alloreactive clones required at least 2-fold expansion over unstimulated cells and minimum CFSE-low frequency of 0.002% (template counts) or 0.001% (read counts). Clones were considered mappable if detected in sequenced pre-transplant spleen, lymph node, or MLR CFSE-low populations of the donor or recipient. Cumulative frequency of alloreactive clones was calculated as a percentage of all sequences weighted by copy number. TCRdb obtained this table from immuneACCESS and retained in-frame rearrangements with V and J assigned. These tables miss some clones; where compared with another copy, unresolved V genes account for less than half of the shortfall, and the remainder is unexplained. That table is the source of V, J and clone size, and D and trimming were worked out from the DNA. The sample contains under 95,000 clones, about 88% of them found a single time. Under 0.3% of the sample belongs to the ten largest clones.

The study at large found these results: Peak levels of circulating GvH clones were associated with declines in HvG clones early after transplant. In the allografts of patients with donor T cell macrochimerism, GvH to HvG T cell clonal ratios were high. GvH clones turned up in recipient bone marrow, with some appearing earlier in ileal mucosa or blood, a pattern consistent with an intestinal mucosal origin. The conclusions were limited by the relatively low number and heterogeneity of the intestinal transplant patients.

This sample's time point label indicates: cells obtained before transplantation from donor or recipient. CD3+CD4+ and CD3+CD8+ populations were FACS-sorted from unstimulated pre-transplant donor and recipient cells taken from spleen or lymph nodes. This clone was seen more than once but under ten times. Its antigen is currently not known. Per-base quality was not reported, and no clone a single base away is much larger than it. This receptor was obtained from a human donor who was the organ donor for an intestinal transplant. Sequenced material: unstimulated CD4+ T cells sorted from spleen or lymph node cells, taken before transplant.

The DNA is as follows: TGTGCCAGCGGGTACGGGGGCTACGAGCAGTACTTC. Its protein reads: CASGYGGYEQYF. Recombination joined TRBV2 with TRBJ2-7, with TRBD2 as a weak D call on 6 bases. Inclusive of the bounding cysteine and phenylalanine, the CDR3 is 12 residues long. Solely the CDR3 DNA is kept, with 36 bases framed from the first base. The germline ends are 11 bases apart after V is trimmed by 8 bases and J by 3 bases. CDR1 SNHLY and CDR2 FYNNEI are derived from the germline V gene.